This TCR beta chain was identified during a study of blood T cells in healthy people across ages. The CDR3 spans 12 residues. Trimming stripped 5 bases from V and 3 bases from J, with 9 bases between. Germline-derived CDR1 and CDR2 are DFQATT and SNEGSKA (reference sequence). Combining a sample-barcoded 5' primer with a J-beta primer mix, a second PCR ran for 7 to 11 cycles. Template switching added a 12-random-nucleotide identifier to every cDNA molecule. TCRdb called the 5' RACE reads again in MiXCR, with one record for every CDR3 protein. The repertoire holds about 800,000 distinct CDR3 sequences, 58% seen once, with over 20% in the top ten.

This receptor was taken from a man younger than 45 in good health. V usage is TRBV20-1 and J usage is TRBJ2-3, with D unresolved. The sequencing input was blood. The CDR3, as DNA: TGCAGTGCTGCGCGCCAGACAGATACGCAGTATTTT. Its protein product is CSAARQTDTQYF.